This T cell receptor (beta chain) is drawn from a study of cytomegalovirus exposure and HLA in healthy donors. Study observations and caveats: For most TCR beta V segments, an earlier analysis put the productive rate at about 90% or about 30% of the time. Reports credit the classifier with highly specific, highly sensitive diagnosis of cytomegalovirus status. Cytomegalovirus-associated TCR beta chains were listed, numbering 150 to 200.

A word on this clone: Its antigen remains unidentified.

PCR primers comprised 60 Vbeta and 13 Jbeta primers. The method was immunoSEQ multiplex PCR; TCRdb's version includes in-frame clones alone and lacks a portion of them. Seen here are 150,000 or so clones, around 79% observed once, and the top ten hold roughly 3.1%. Sample: PBMCs. This sequence was found in a middle-aged man in good health and CMV-seropositive.

Written as DNA, the CDR3 is TGTGCCAGCAGTGAAGGTGGGACTAGCGGTCTGTACGAGCAGTACTTC. Translation: CASSEGGTSGLYEQYF. The chain links TRBV6-1 to TRBJ2-7; TRBD2 agrees at 11 bases. There are 16 residues in the CDR3. Germline V CDR1 and CDR2: MNHNS, SASEGT. Unmatched junction bases numbered 6, after V lost 1 base and J lost 4 bases.